The source of this T cell receptor (beta chain) is a study of STAT5B mutations in CD4+ large granular lymphocyte leukemia. At the level of the study: The CDR3 'QG' motif was associated with a particular HLA allele among healthy donors. Study-level points and caveats: Patient CD4-sorted repertoires stayed more clonal than healthy ones after leukemic-clone removal. No patients shared main leukemic clonotypes, though around 25% appeared at low frequency elsewhere.

As concerns this clone: Its antigen is unknown.

Profiled with immunoSEQ multiplex PCR; TCRdb holds only in-frame clones, not every one. The sample shows tens of thousands of clones, around 75% of them seen only once. The sample comprised CD4+ T cells from blood buffy coats. The receptor's source is a human donor in good health.

CDR3 coding DNA: TGCAGTGCTAGAGCCGCAGAGACCCAGTACTTC. Translating gives CSARAAETQYF. The chain recombines TRBV20-1 with TRBJ2-5; D call uncertain. This CDR3 has 11 residues. Germline CDR1 and CDR2: DFQATT and SNEGSKA (reference sequence). With 1 base removed from V and 4 bases from J, the gap between germline ends came to 4 bases.